The 14 T cell receptor beta chains below all came from one sample that was sequenced in a study of cytomegalovirus exposure and HLA in healthy donors. Primers: 60 Vbeta forward and 13 Jbeta reverse. Measured with immunoSEQ multiplex PCR; TCRdb has only the in-frame clones, and not every one. The sample lists under 200,000 clones; 70% to 85% were seen once. The sequencing sample was made of PBMCs. The origin of the receptors is a woman aged 40-49 years in good health and CMV-seronegative.

This clone was counted once. The CDR3 loop reads CASSIGLEDTEAFF. Here the CDR3 DNA reads TGTGCCAGTAGTATTGGACTGGAGGACACTGAAGCTTTCTTT. The chain joins TRBV19 to TRBJ1-1; D is ambiguous. Germline-derived CDR1 and CDR2 are LNHDA and SQIVND (reference sequence). Trimming removed 3 bases from V and 3 bases from J, with 11 bases in between. The CDR3 contains 14 residues.

The V and J genes are TRBV5-1 and TRBJ1-1; TRBD1 might be the D (6 bases). The V gene's germline CDR1 is SGHRS and CDR2 YFSETQ. The V end lost 3 bases, the J end lost 1 base, and 7 bases lay between the germline ends. CDR3 size: 13 residues. The CDR3 DNA reads as TGCGCCAGCAGCTCGGGACAGAACACTGAAGCTTTCTTT. It yields the protein CASSSGQNTEAFF.

The chain recombines TRBV6-1 with TRBJ1-2; TRBD1 might be the D (5 bases). V was shortened by 3 bases and J by 6 bases, with 14 bases between the two germline ends. The CDR3 contains 14 residues. CDR1 MNHNS and CDR2 SASEGT come from the germline V gene. CDR3 sequence (DNA): TGTGCCAGCAGTGATCCAGGGCGGGAGAATGGCTACACCTTC. This codes for CASSDPGRENGYTF.

The J gene is TRBJ2-3, the V gene TRBV15, with D possibly matching TRBD2 (5 bases). The CDR3 has 17 amino acids. Germline CDR1 LNHNV, CDR2 YYDKDF (reference sequence). Trimming left V 1 base short and J 1 base short, with 15 bases between. The CDR3 bases are TGTGCCACCAGCAGAGTGATGGGTGGGAGCGGCACAGATACGCAGTATTTT. This sequence encodes CATSRVMGGSGTDTQYF.

This clone was observed a single time. This chain links TRBV7-2 with TRBJ1-2; 9 bases are shared with TRBD1. From germline, CDR1 is SGHTA and CDR2 FQGNSA. Trimming took 2 bases from V and 4 from J; bases not matched to a gene: 11. This CDR3 spans 17 amino acids. The CDR3 loop reads CASSLRDRALGGYGYTF. As DNA, the CDR3 is TGTGCCAGCAGCTTACGGGACAGGGCGCTCGGGGGCTATGGCTACACCTTC.

The chain is built from TRBV28 and TRBJ2-1; D is uncertain. The germline V gene has CDR1 MDHEN and CDR2 SYDVKM. The CDR3 extends over 12 amino acids. Trimming pared 2 bases from V and 4 bases from J, leaving 3 bases between. CDR3 DNA sequence: TGTGCCAGCAGTTTACAGTACAATGAGCAGTTCTTC. Translating it yields CASSLQYNEQFF.

This CDR3 is CASSLRQGPGELFF. CDR3 DNA sequence: TGTGCCAGCTCACTACGACAGGGGCCCGGGGAGCTGTTTTTT. The genes are TRBV18 and TRBJ2-2; 8 bases align to TRBD1. The CDR3 is made up of 14 amino acids. The germline gives CDR1 KGHSH, CDR2 LQKENI. V trimming: 4 bases; J trimming: 6 bases; junction bases outside the gene matches: 4.

This chain connects TRBV2 to TRBJ1-2, with D possibly being TRBD1 (5 bases). Trimming left V 2 bases short and J 0 bases short, with 7 bases between. The CDR3 has 14 residues. In germline, CDR1 is SNHLY, CDR2 FYNNEI. This chain's CDR3 is CASSERGTNYGYTF. In nucleotides, the CDR3 is TGTGCCAGCAGTGAAAGGGGCACTAACTATGGCTACACCTTC. Looking up the rest from reference TRBV2 and TRBJ1-2 gives the full variable domain: EPEVTQTPSHQVTQMGQEVILRCVPISNHLYFYWYRQILGQKVEFLVSFYNNEISEKSEIFDDQFSVERPDGSNFTLKIRSTKLEDSAMYFCASSERGTNYGYTFGSGTRLTVV.

As regards this clone: Other DNA variants within this sample encode the same CDR3. The chain links TRBV5-1 to TRBJ2-7, with 7 bases that match TRBD1. The germline V gene encodes CDR1 SGHRS and CDR2 YFSETQ. The length of the CDR3 is 12 residues. The ends lost 0 bases at V and 6 bases at J; junction bases unmatched: 0. For the CDR3, the DNA is TGCGCCAGCAGCTTGGCAGGGGGCGAGCAGTACTTC. This sequence encodes CASSLAGGEQYF.

V is TRBV4-3 and J is TRBJ2-3; D perhaps matches TRBD2 (6 bases). This CDR3 contains 18 residues. V dropped 0 bases and J dropped 1 base, with 17 bases sitting between them. Germline values: CDR1 LGHNA, CDR2 YSLEER. Written as DNA, the CDR3 is TGCGCCAGCAGCCAAGATCGCGATGGGAGGAGGGGCACAGATACGCAGTATTTT. This encodes CASSQDRDGRRGTDTQYF.

The chain has TRBV4-1 and TRBJ2-7; no clear D. This CDR3 has 13 amino acids. The germline V gene has CDR1 MGHRA and CDR2 YSYEKL. Trimming removed 5 bases from V and 1 base from J, with 9 bases in between. In nucleotides, the CDR3 is TGCGCCAGCAGCGCCCCGGTTTCCTACGAGCAGTACTTC. Translation gives CASSAPVSYEQYF.

This chain connects TRBV6-1 to TRBJ2-5, with D possibly matching TRBD1 (6 bases). CDR3 length: 15 amino acids. V lost 7 bases and J 5 bases, leaving 20 bases between the germline ends. Looked up from germline, CDR1 is MNHNS and CDR2 is SASEGT. The CDR3 is CASTSSPGAGETQYF. DNA for the CDR3: TGTGCCAGCACCTCCAGTCCAGGGGCTGGGGAGACCCAGTACTTC.

The chain combines TRBV19 with TRBJ2-5, with 8 bases matching TRBD1. V lost 8 bases to trimming and J lost 4 bases; unmatched junction nucleotides: 6. Germline V gene data show CDR1 as LNHDA and CDR2 as SQIVND (reference sequence). This CDR3 region has 13 residues. CDR3 residues: CASRQGARETQYF. For the CDR3, the DNA is TGTGCCAGTCGGCAGGGGGCTCGAGAGACCCAGTACTTC.

The J gene is TRBJ2-3, the V gene TRBV4-3, with TRBD1 as a possible D gene (5 bases). V lost 1 base, J lost 2 bases, and 16 bases lay in between. The germline CDR1 and CDR2 sequences are LGHNA and YSLEER. The CDR3 consists of 17 residues. This CDR3 is CASSQGGAGRHTDTQYF. CDR3 in DNA: TGCGCCAGCAGCCAAGGCGGCGCAGGGCGACACACAGATACGCAGTATTTT.